This T cell receptor (beta chain) emerged from a study of cytomegalovirus exposure and HLA in healthy donors. Across the study: The study's early data release held about 80 million unique TCRs from HLA-typed donors. Study-level findings and limits: The investigators catalogued 150 to 200 TCR beta chains as cytomegalovirus-associated.

Germline loops: CDR1 KGHSH, CDR2 LQKENI. This CDR3 comprises 13 residues. The V and J ends lost 2 bases and 5 bases respectively, with 9 bases between them. Researchers ran the PCR with 60 Vbeta and 13 Jbeta primers. The assay was immunoSEQ multiplex PCR, and TCRdb's table has in-frame clones only and misses some. This sample has about 150,000 clones, with 75% to 85% found just once. A remark on this clone: Antigen: not known.

Sequencing used PBMCs. The clonotype comes from a woman aged 30 to 39 in good health and CMV-seropositive. This chain uses TRBV18 with TRBJ2-5; D unclear. CDR3 sequence: CASSPAHGETQYF. CDR3 coding DNA: TGTGCCAGCTCACCAGCCCACGGGGAGACCCAGTACTTC.